These 21 T cell receptor beta chains originate from one sample sequenced in a study of OX40 agonist ivuxolimab in advanced cancers. Produced via immunoSEQ multiplex PCR; TCRdb's table is partial and in-frame only. The table records roughly 88,000 clones, more than 75% of them present only once. The material sequenced was CD4+ or CD8+ T cells sorted from blood, taken in a trial of the OX40 agonist ivuxolimab. These receptors originate from an adult with an advanced solid tumor such as melanoma, head and neck, liver or kidney cancer.

This sequence joins TRBV11-2 and TRBJ2-5; D tentatively reads TRBD1 or TRBD2 (5 bases each). V dropped 5 bases and J dropped 5 bases, with 15 bases sitting between them. Germline CDR1 reads SGHAT; CDR2 reads FQNNGV. This CDR3 spans 14 amino acids. The DNA for the CDR3 is TGTGCCAGCAGCCGTAACTCGGGACCGGAGACCCAGTACTTC. Its translation is CASSRNSGPETQYF.

This chain links TRBV5-4 with TRBJ2-1; 7 bases match TRBD2. The V segment lost 4 bases and the J segment 7 bases; nucleotides outside the gene matches: 8. Germline V gives CDR1 SGHNT, CDR2 YYREEE (reference sequence). The CDR3 is 14 residues long. This CDR3 reads CASSPGGRTNEQFF. The DNA for the CDR3 is TGTGCCAGCAGCCCCGGGGGGAGAACGAATGAGCAGTTCTTC. Supplemented by reference TRBV5-4 and TRBJ2-1, the full variable domain reads ETGVTQSPTHLIKTRGQQVTLRCSSQSGHNTVSWYQQALGQGPQFIFQYYREEENGRGNFPPRFSGLQFPNYSSELNVNALELDDSALYLCASSPGGRTNEQFFGPGTRLTVL.

Comment on this clone: At one boundary the junction diverges from the germline segment, which might be a read error. CDR3 protein: CASSVVRGNAEAFF. CDR3 nucleotide sequence: TGTGCCAGCAGCGTAGTAAGGGGGAACGCTGAAGCTTTCTTT. The J gene is TRBJ1-1, the V gene TRBV9, with D possibly TRBD1 on 6 matching bases. In germline, CDR1 is SGDLS, CDR2 YYNGEE. The CDR3 has 14 residues. The whole variable domain, filled in from reference TRBV9 and TRBJ1-1, reads DSGVTQTPKHLITATGQRVTLRCSPRSGDLSVYWYQQSLDQGLQFLIQYYNGEERAKGNILERFSAQQFPDLHSELNLSSLELGDSALYFCASSVVRGNAEAFFGQGTRLTVV.

The V call is TRBV5-1, the J call TRBJ1-1; D is undetermined. The CDR3 consists of 11 residues. V was cut by 0 bases and J by 5 bases, with 2 bases left in between. Germline V CDR1 and CDR2: SGHRS, YFSETQ. CDR3 nucleotides: TGCGCCAGCAGCTTGGAAACTGAAGCTTTCTTT. Translated: CASSLETEAFF.

This chain connects TRBV19 to TRBJ1-1; D ambiguous. Looked up from germline, CDR1 is LNHDA and CDR2 is SQIVND (reference sequence). V shed 8 bases and J shed 1 base, with 14 bases lying between them. This CDR3 is 14 amino acids long. As DNA, the CDR3 is TGTGCCAGTTCCTTCGGGTATAAGAACACTGAAGCTTTCTTT. Encoded protein: CASSFGYKNTEAFF.

The gene calls are TRBV2 and TRBJ1-3; D gene uncertain. This CDR3 has 12 amino acids. Germline lookup yields CDR1 SNHLY and CDR2 FYNNEI. The V end lost 3 bases, the J end lost 4 bases, and 4 bases lay between the germline ends. The chain's CDR3 is CASSERGNTIYF. CDR3 bases: TGTGCCAGCAGTGAGAGGGGAAACACCATATATTTT.

The genes are TRBV5-1 and TRBJ1-4; D not certain. The germline V gene has CDR1 SGHRS and CDR2 YFSETQ. The CDR3 covers 15 residues. The ends were cut back, 3 bases at V and 3 bases at J, with 12 bases in the middle. In DNA form, the CDR3 reads TGCGCCAGCAGCTCACTCAGGTCGGCTAATGAAAAACTGTTTTTT. This gives the protein CASSSLRSANEKLFF.

This clone showed up just a few times. The gene calls are TRBV4-1 and TRBJ2-1; 10 bases align to TRBD1. V was clipped by 4 bases and J by 8 bases; unmatched bases: 8. Germline V gives CDR1 MGHRA, CDR2 YSYEKL. This CDR3 is 15 amino acids long. The CDR3 sequence: CASSRAGTGADEQFF. The CDR3 nucleotides are TGCGCCAGCAGCCGGGCCGGGACAGGGGCCGATGAGCAGTTCTTC.

The table lists this clone with a count of one. This chain links TRBV7-2 with TRBJ2-5, with a weak D call TRBD2 (5 bases). This CDR3 region has 15 residues. V was clipped by 5 bases and J by 5 bases, with 18 bases between them. Germline loops: CDR1 SGHTA, CDR2 FQGNSA. This CDR3 reads CASSAQMDPGETQYF. CDR3 bases: TGTGCCAGCAGCGCCCAAATGGATCCGGGGGAGACCCAGTACTTC.

V usage is TRBV7-8 and J usage is TRBJ2-3, with 9 bases identical to TRBD2. The length of the CDR3 is 15 residues. Germline trimming cut 4 bases from V and 4 bases from J; bases unmatched to any gene: 6. CDR1 SGHVS and CDR2 FQNEAQ come from the germline V gene. Here the CDR3 reads CASSSLAGAADTQYF. In DNA form, the CDR3 reads TGTGCCAGCAGCTCTTTAGCGGGAGCGGCAGATACGCAGTATTTT.

This clone was observed a single time. This sequence joins TRBV11-3 and TRBJ2-1; TRBD2 matches at 7 bases. The CDR3 is 14 amino acids. Per germline, CDR1 SGHNT and CDR2 YENEEA. J lost 10 bases, V lost 5 bases, and 11 bases had no gene match. The CDR3 nucleotides are TGTGCCAGCAGCCCGAGTGGGGGAGGGCGCGAGCAGTTCTTC. Protein product: CASSPSGGGREQFF.

The J gene is TRBJ2-1, the V gene TRBV28, with TRBD2 as a possible D gene (6 bases). Trimming took off 3 bases at V and 1 base at J, with 10 bases between the two ends. Germline assignment: CDR1 MDHEN and CDR2 SYDVKM. The CDR3 has 15 amino acids. The DNA of the CDR3 is TGTGCCAGCAGTTTCCGGCGGGATTCCTACAATGAGCAGTTCTTC. Translated, it gives CASSFRRDSYNEQFF.

This chain uses TRBV6-1 with TRBJ1-1; D uncertain. CDR3 size: 15 residues. Germline-derived CDR1 and CDR2 are MNHNS and SASEGT. Trimming pared 3 bases from V and 4 bases from J, leaving 15 bases between. The CDR3 here is CASSDFGGLGTEAFF. CDR3 DNA: TGTGCCAGCAGTGATTTCGGAGGGCTTGGCACTGAAGCTTTCTTT.

V is TRBV28 and J is TRBJ1-6; the D is unclear. The CDR3 loop spans 14 amino acids. The V and J ends lost 4 bases and 13 bases respectively, with 17 bases between them. Germline V gene lookup returns CDR1 MDHEN and CDR2 SYDVKM. In DNA form, the CDR3 reads TGTGCCAGCAGTTCCCCCCCGGGGATCGGGCCCCTCCACTTT. It is translated as CASSSPPGIGPLHF.

The CDR3 loop is CASSRPAGGRYHEQFF. In nucleotides, the CDR3 is TGTGCCAGCAGCCGCCCAGCGGGAGGGCGTTACCATGAGCAGTTCTTC. J is TRBJ2-1 and V is TRBV16; 10 positions agree with TRBD2. The V segment lost 4 bases and the J segment 8 bases; nucleotides outside the gene matches: 11. CDR3 length: 16 amino acids. In germline, CDR1 is KGHSY, CDR2 FQNENV.

V is TRBV6-5 and J is TRBJ1-1, with TRBD1 matching over 8 bases. The CDR3 is 14 amino acids. Losses at the gene ends were 6 bases for V and 4 bases for J; bases not matched to a gene: 7. CDR1 MNHEY and CDR2 SVGAGI come from the germline V gene. The CDR3 coding sequence is TGTGCCAGCAGACCCGACAGGGGAGTCACTGAAGCTTTCTTT. Translating it yields CASRPDRGVTEAFF.

V gene TRBV18 combines with J gene TRBJ2-3, with TRBD2 matching over 10 bases. The CDR3 has 15 residues. CDR1 and CDR2 from the germline V gene are KGHSH and LQKENI. V lost 1 base, J lost 5 bases, and 3 bases stayed unmatched. The CDR3 here is CASSPLAGGVDTQYF. DNA of the CDR3: TGTGCCAGCTCACCACTAGCGGGAGGAGTAGATACGCAGTATTTT.

The chain carries TRBV5-1 and TRBJ1-1, with 7 nucleotides matching TRBD1. This CDR3 contains 14 residues. The V and J ends lost 3 bases and 1 base, in that order; junction bases with no gene match: 3. Germline V lookup: CDR1 SGHRS, CDR2 YFSETQ. CDR3 DNA: TGCGCCAGCAGCTCGGGACAGCCGAACACTGAAGCTTTCTTT. It specifies CASSSGQPNTEAFF.

The table lists this clone with a few counts. DNA for the CDR3: TGTGCCAGCAGCCCCTCTGAGGTCTGCGGTCAGCCCCAGCATTTT. As protein: CASSPSEVCGQPQHF. J is TRBJ1-5 and V is TRBV11-2; the D is unclear. The germline gives CDR1 SGHAT, CDR2 FQNNGV. Trimming took 5 bases from V and 6 from J, leaving 17 bases between them. The CDR3 runs to 15 residues.

This chain links TRBV4-3 with TRBJ1-5; D is unclear. V was clipped by 0 bases and J by 6 bases, with 9 bases between them. The germline V gene has CDR1 LGHNA and CDR2 YSLEER. There are 14 residues in the CDR3. DNA for the CDR3: TGCGCCAGCAGCCAAGATCGGAGGGCTCAGCCCCAGCATTTT. It encodes CASSQDRRAQPQHF.

This clone was seen only once. CDR3 DNA: TGCGCCAGCAGCTTGGGTACAGGGGGGAACACCGGGGAGCTGTTTTTT. This translates into CASSLGTGGNTGELFF. This rearrangement joins TRBV5-1 to TRBJ2-2; TRBD1 matches 8 bases. Germline V lookup: CDR1 SGHRS, CDR2 YFSETQ. J gave up 1 base and V 0 bases, and 2 bases lay outside the gene matches. The CDR3 totals 16 residues.